Listed here are 31 T cell receptor beta chains from one sample, sequenced in a study of cytomegalovirus exposure and HLA in healthy donors. The PCR made use of 60 Vbeta and 13 Jbeta primers. Profiled with immunoSEQ multiplex PCR; TCRdb holds only in-frame clones, not every one. The sample records 90,000 to 120,000 clones, over 70% being singletons. The material sequenced was PBMCs. All receptors derive from a man aged 25 to 40 in good health and CMV-seronegative.

About this clone: This specimen includes other DNA sequences encoding the same CDR3. The chain joins TRBV7-6 to TRBJ2-2; no firm D call. The germline gives CDR1 SGHVS, CDR2 FNYEAQ. The CDR3 runs to 14 residues. The V and J ends lost 6 bases and 8 bases respectively, with 16 bases between them. CDR3 bases: TGTGCCAGCAGGGGCAGACCCCTTGGGGGGGAGCTGTTTTTT. This codes for CASRGRPLGGELFF.

This chain uses TRBV6-5 with TRBJ2-7; 9 bases line up with TRBD2. V shed 4 bases, J shed 6 bases, and the junction held 4 bases outside the gene matches. Germline V gene data show CDR1 as MNHEY and CDR2 as SVGAGI. This CDR3 spans 13 amino acids. CDR3 in amino acids: CASSSGTSLEQYF. In DNA form, the CDR3 reads TGTGCCAGCAGTTCCGGGACTAGCCTCGAGCAGTACTTC.

This chain uses TRBV28 with TRBJ1-4; 7 positions match TRBD1. CDR3 length: 13 amino acids. The ends lost 8 bases at V and 8 bases at J; junction bases unmatched: 8. Germline V gene lookup returns CDR1 MDHEN and CDR2 SYDVKM. CDR3 residues: CASHDRVREKLFF. The DNA for the CDR3 is TGTGCCAGCCATGACAGGGTACGCGAAAAACTGTTTTTT.

V gene TRBV6-6 combines with J gene TRBJ2-7, with a weak D call TRBD2 (5 bases). The germline gives CDR1 MNHNY, CDR2 SVGAGI (reference sequence). The length of the CDR3 is 13 residues. The V gene lost 5 bases and the J gene lost 7 bases, with 15 bases spanning the gap. CDR3 region: CASSPGISVEQYF. The CDR3 nucleotides read TGTGCCAGCAGTCCCGGGATTAGTGTTGAGCAGTACTTC.

This chain uses TRBV27 with TRBJ1-5; D remains unclear. Germline V gene lookup returns CDR1 MNHEY and CDR2 SMNVEV (reference sequence). The CDR3 is 14 residues long. V gave up 1 base and J gave up 0 bases, with 4 bases separating them. CDR3 loop: CASSLLDSNQPQHF. For the CDR3, the DNA is TGTGCCAGCAGTTTATTAGATAGCAATCAGCCCCAGCATTTT.

The chain combines TRBV15 with TRBJ1-2, with D possibly TRBD1 on 5 matching bases. The germline V gene encodes CDR1 LNHNV and CDR2 YYDKDF (reference sequence). This CDR3 region has 15 residues. The ends were cut back, 0 bases at V and 7 bases at J, with 15 bases in the middle. The CDR3 DNA follows: TGTGCCACCAGCAGAGATCCCCTCACCAGGGCTGGCTACACCTTC. Its translation is CATSRDPLTRAGYTF.

The chain links TRBV5-1 to TRBJ2-7; no clear D gene. With 0 bases removed from V and 6 bases from J, the gap between germline ends came to 13 bases. This CDR3 region has 14 residues. Germline V gene sequence: CDR1 SGHRS, CDR2 YFSETQ. DNA for the CDR3: TGCGCCAGCAGCTTGGTGTCTCCACCGCGCGAGCAGTACTTC. Protein sequence: CASSLVSPPREQYF.

This clone was counted a single time. This chain uses TRBV6-5 with TRBJ1-2, with D possibly being TRBD1 (5 bases). V lost 0 bases and J 8 bases, leaving 7 bases between the germline ends. The CDR3 has 12 amino acids. Germline loops: CDR1 MNHEY, CDR2 SVGAGI. This CDR3 reads CASSYSGGGYTF. As DNA, the CDR3 is TGTGCCAGCAGTTACTCGGGGGGAGGCTACACCTTC.

This sequence joins TRBV4-1 and TRBJ2-7; D may be TRBD1 (6 bases). In germline, CDR1 is MGHRA, CDR2 YSYEKL. The germline V and J ends were trimmed by 1 base and 5 bases, with 12 bases remaining between them. This CDR3 comprises 14 residues. The CDR3: CASSQGQDVDEQYF. In nucleotides, the CDR3 is TGCGCCAGCAGCCAAGGACAGGACGTCGACGAGCAGTACTTC.

This clone was observed a single time. The chain recombines TRBV5-1 with TRBJ2-5, with D maybe TRBD1 (6 bases). Looked up from germline, CDR1 is SGHRS and CDR2 is YFSETQ. Trimming took 5 bases from V and 7 from J, leaving 18 bases between them. The CDR3 covers 14 residues. CDR3 nucleotides: TGCGCCAGCAGTCTGGGGGCGAGGGCAGGGACCCAGTACTTC. Translated, it gives CASSLGARAGTQYF.

The V gene is TRBV4-1, the J gene TRBJ1-3; tentatively, D is TRBD1 (6 bases). V was trimmed by 0 bases and J by 4 bases, leaving 13 bases between them. This CDR3 region has 16 residues. Germline CDR1 reads MGHRA; CDR2 reads YSYEKL. The DNA of the CDR3 is TGCGCCAGCAGCCAAGATGCGGGGGGCTACGGAAACACCATATATTTT. Translating gives CASSQDAGGYGNTIYF.

The J gene is TRBJ2-7, the V gene TRBV2; TRBD2 matches at 9 bases. The CDR3 is 15 amino acids. Germline V CDR1 and CDR2: SNHLY, FYNNEI. J lost 6 bases, V lost 0 bases, and 6 bases had no gene match. The CDR3 loop is CASSEAQLAGREQYF. The CDR3 nucleotides are TGTGCCAGCAGTGAAGCGCAACTAGCGGGTCGCGAGCAGTACTTC.

The chain recombines TRBV7-8 with TRBJ2-7; 7 bases match TRBD1. V was clipped by 1 base and J by 7 bases; unmatched bases: 4. CDR1 SGHVS and CDR2 FQNEAQ come from the germline V gene. CDR3 length: 13 amino acids. This chain's CDR3 is CASSLVGGREQYF. The CDR3 bases are TGTGCCAGCAGCTTAGTAGGGGGCCGAGAGCAGTACTTC.

The table lists this clone with a count of one. The V call is TRBV28, the J call TRBJ2-7; D possibly corresponds to TRBD2 (6 bases). Trimming left V 2 bases short and J 2 bases short, with 13 bases between. CDR1 and CDR2 (germline): MDHEN, SYDVKM. This CDR3 has 15 amino acids. This CDR3 reads CASSLPLQRAYEQYF. CDR3 nucleotide sequence: TGTGCCAGCAGTTTACCCCTTCAGCGGGCCTACGAGCAGTACTTC.

V gene TRBV29-1 combines with J gene TRBJ2-7; D not resolved. Germline lookup yields CDR1 SQVTM and CDR2 ANQGSEA. V was shortened by 3 bases and J by 4 bases, with 13 bases between the two germline ends. This CDR3 region has 13 residues. The CDR3 DNA is TGCAGCGTTGAGGGCGAAGCTCCGTACGAGCAGTACTTC. Translation: CSVEGEAPYEQYF.

The rearrangement joins TRBV4-1 to TRBJ2-1; the match to TRBD2 covers 8 bases. Germline lookup yields CDR1 MGHRA and CDR2 YSYEKL. The V segment lost 4 bases and the J segment 8 bases; nucleotides outside the gene matches: 10. CDR3 length: 15 residues. The CDR3 region has the DNA TGCGCCAGCAGCCCCGGAGTAGCGGGGAGTTATGAGCAGTTCTTC. Its protein is CASSPGVAGSYEQFF.

The chain uses TRBV9 and TRBJ2-2, with D maybe TRBD2 (6 bases). The ends were cut back, 0 bases at V and 5 bases at J, with 20 bases in the middle. Germline CDR1 is SGDLS and CDR2 is YYNGEE. The CDR3 is made up of 18 amino acids. Here the CDR3 reads CASSVGELAYRYTGELFF. DNA for the CDR3: TGTGCCAGCAGCGTAGGGGAACTAGCCTACCGTTATACCGGGGAGCTGTTTTTT.

The chain is built from TRBV7-6 and TRBJ2-6; D gene ambiguous. Per germline, CDR1 SGHVS and CDR2 FNYEAQ. Trimming left V 3 bases short and J 5 bases short, with 14 bases between. This CDR3 spans 16 amino acids. As DNA, the CDR3 is TGTGCCAGCAGCTTCACGACTGCTCATAGGGCCAACGTCCTGACTTTC. It encodes CASSFTTAHRANVLTF. Full variable domain (missing parts from reference TRBV7-6 and TRBJ2-6): GAGVSQSPRYKVTKRGQDVALRCDPISGHVSLYWYRQALGQGPEFLTYFNYEAQQDKSGLPNDRFSAERPEGSISTLTIQRTEQRDSAMYRCASSFTTAHRANVLTFGAGSRLTVL.

V usage is TRBV18 and J usage is TRBJ2-1; no firm D call. Trimming removed 6 bases at V and 6 bases at J, with 18 bases between. This CDR3 is built from 15 residues. Germline CDR1 is KGHSH and CDR2 is LQKENI. In nucleotides, the CDR3 is TGTGCCAGCTCCCGAGCCCCTCTGGTAGCCAATGAGCAGTTCTTC. Translation: CASSRAPLVANEQFF.

The V gene is TRBV9, the J gene TRBJ1-1, with D perhaps matching TRBD1 (5 bases). Germline V lookup: CDR1 SGDLS, CDR2 YYNGEE. The ends were cut back, 3 bases at V and 4 bases at J, with 10 bases in the middle. The CDR3 loop spans 13 amino acids. The DNA for the CDR3 is TGTGCCAGCAGCGCGGGACTGAGCACTGAAGCTTTCTTT. Encoded protein: CASSAGLSTEAFF.

The chain carries TRBV6-4 and TRBJ2-3, with 11 bases identical to TRBD2. The CDR3 loop spans 16 amino acids. Germline trimming cut 3 bases from V and 2 bases from J; bases unmatched to any gene: 4. CDR1 is MRHNA, CDR2 SNTAGT, per germline. CDR3 loop: CASSELAGANTDTQYF. DNA for the CDR3: TGTGCCAGCAGTGAACTAGCGGGAGCGAACACAGATACGCAGTATTTT.

This clone was found once. This chain links TRBV5-6 with TRBJ2-3; tentative D call: TRBD2 (6 bases). Trimming took 7 bases from V and 4 from J, leaving 13 bases between them. The CDR3 length is 13 residues. Germline CDR1 and CDR2: SGHDT and YYEEEE. CDR3 region: CASGSSGADTQYF. The CDR3 DNA reads TGTGCCAGCGGCTCGTCGGGGGCAGATACGCAGTATTTT.

The chain employs TRBV6-5 and TRBJ2-7, with D perhaps TRBD1 (6 bases). The CDR3 runs to 14 residues. V lost 2 bases, J lost 1 base, and 9 bases lay in between. Germline CDR1 is MNHEY and CDR2 is SVGAGI. The chain's CDR3 is CASSYATGSYEQYF. The DNA for the CDR3 is TGTGCCAGCAGTTACGCAACAGGGTCCTACGAGCAGTACTTC.

V gene TRBV5-1 combines with J gene TRBJ2-7; 10 bases align to TRBD2. CDR1 is SGHRS and CDR2 is YFSETQ in the germline V gene. The CDR3 loop spans 15 amino acids. The ends lost 4 bases at V and 2 bases at J; junction bases unmatched: 6. The CDR3 protein is CASSPGTSDAYEQYF. The CDR3 nucleotides are TGCGCCAGCAGCCCCGGGACTAGCGACGCCTACGAGCAGTACTTC.

The chain employs TRBV6-1 and TRBJ2-5; D not certain. CDR1 and CDR2 (germline): MNHNS, SASEGT. The CDR3 runs 14 residues. V was clipped by 5 bases and J by 2 bases, with 12 bases between them. This chain's CDR3 is CASSPPTGQETQYF. CDR3 DNA sequence: TGTGCCAGCAGTCCCCCTACGGGTCAAGAGACCCAGTACTTC.

This chain links TRBV27 with TRBJ1-1; TRBD1 matches at 8 bases. Germline V gene sequence: CDR1 MNHEY, CDR2 SMNVEV (reference sequence). The length of the CDR3 is 12 residues. The junction had 4 bases not matched to a gene; V was cut back by 4 bases and J by 9 bases. CDR3 nucleotides: TGTGCCAGCAGTTACCGGACAGGGAAAGCTTTCTTT. Translation gives CASSYRTGKAFF.

This chain joins TRBV25-1 and TRBJ2-7, with TRBD1 matching over 11 bases. Germline CDR1 reads MGHDK; CDR2 reads SYGVNS. The CDR3 is 13 residues long. Trimming at V came to 6 bases and at J to 3 bases, leaving 1 base not matched to a gene. DNA of the CDR3: TGTGCCAGCAGGGGACAGGGGGGCTACGAGCAGTACTTC. Translated: CASRGQGGYEQYF.

This clone has only a few counts. The V gene is TRBV29-1, the J gene TRBJ1-1, with 7 bases identical to TRBD1. Germline V CDR1 and CDR2: SQVTM, ANQGSEA. V was clipped by 4 bases and J by 11 bases; unmatched bases: 4. The CDR3 is 10 residues long. This CDR3 reads CSVVMTGAFF. The DNA for the CDR3 is TGCAGCGTTGTGATGACAGGGGCTTTCTTT.

V is TRBV15 and J is TRBJ2-5; no firm D call. CDR3 length equals 14 residues. The V gene lost 3 bases and the J gene lost 7 bases, with 15 bases spanning the gap. Germline CDR1 LNHNV, CDR2 YYDKDF (reference sequence). For the CDR3, the DNA is TGTGCCACCAGCAGTTCTGAGAGTAGCCCGACCCAGTACTTC. Translation: CATSSSESSPTQYF.

The J gene is TRBJ2-7, the V gene TRBV5-1, with TRBD2 as a possible D gene (7 bases). Germline values: CDR1 SGHRS, CDR2 YFSETQ. Trimming pared 6 bases from V and 7 bases from J, leaving 20 bases between. The CDR3 has 14 amino acids. The CDR3 DNA reads TGCGCCAGCACCTCGGGGGGCGGCCGGGGGGAGCAGTACTTC. Its protein is CASTSGGGRGEQYF.

The chain links TRBV11-2 to TRBJ2-1; 9 bases line up with TRBD1. The CDR3 totals 13 residues. Per germline, CDR1 SGHAT and CDR2 FQNNGV. J lost 8 bases, V lost 3 bases, and 2 bases had no gene match. CDR3 sequence: CASSFTGGDEQFF. The CDR3 nucleotides read TGTGCCAGCAGCTTTACAGGGGGCGATGAGCAGTTCTTC.